This T cell receptor beta chain was observed in a study of blood T cell repertoires in COVID-19. The overall study: Both acute and convalescent COVID-19 samples were obtained from the United States, Italy and Spain.

This CDR3 contains 13 residues. Germline CDR1 and CDR2: SGHTA and FQGTGA. The V end lost 4 bases, the J end lost 8 bases, and 12 bases lay between the germline ends. Enrollees, about 18 to 95 years old, lived in about two dozen US areas. Cohort allocation depended upon clinical history that participants reported. Sequencing used immunoSEQ multiplex PCR; TCRdb keeps in-frame clones, though not all of them. The sample holds 200,000 to 250,000 clones, 70% to 90% seen once. This TCR came from a woman aged 40 to 50 with acute COVID-19. Material for sequencing was PBMCs or T cells enriched from blood (not recorded which). The gene calls are TRBV7-3 and TRBJ1-5; D not certain. CDR3 nucleotide sequence: TGTGCCAGCAGCTCCCAGGTGGGTGAGCCCCAGCATTTT. Translated: CASSSQVGEPQHF.